This TCR beta chain was recovered during a study of T-cell memory formation after mild COVID-19 (TCRdb year 2021). For the wider study: Most TCR sequence clusters were specific to one of the two donors. In two donors, T-cell clones that expanded and contracted after mild COVID-19 were followed by sequencing TCRalpha and TCRbeta repertoires longitudinally. Two young, previously healthy adult volunteers made up the cohort, one male and one female.

The CDR3 measures 15 amino acids from cysteine to phenylalanine. The retained sequence is limited to the CDR3, 45 bases, with the frame set at the first base. Based on the germline V gene (reference sequence), the CDR1 and CDR2 sequences are DFQATT and SNEGSKA. V is shortened by 5 bases, J by 0 bases, and the region joining them spans 16 bases. In its sample, this clonotype was seen a few times. No antigen is known for it. Base qualities were left out, and no much larger clone turns up one base away. The instrument given in TCRdb is Illumina NovaSeq 6000. Using 5'RACE with constant-segment primers, TCRalpha and TCRbeta cDNA libraries were constructed, with sample barcodes and unique molecular identifiers added in the process. RNA was extracted from every sample with Trizol reagent. Amplification of the libraries took two PCR steps, and the second step added a second sample barcode plus Illumina TruSeq adapters. Sequencing of libraries was performed on an Illumina NovaSeq with 2 x 150 bp paired-end reads. Under the source paper's analysis protocol: The reads were demultiplexed and collapsed into UMI-guided consensus sequences using migec v1.2.7. Using mixcr v2.1.11, the UMI consensuses were aligned to TRA and TRB V and J templates and assembled into clonotypes. Expanded or contracted clonotypes were those called significant by both edgeR and NoisET, with noise models trained on biological replicates. For edgeR calls, the cutoffs were a false discovery rate-adjusted p below 0.01 and a log2 fold-change threshold of 1. PCA with hierarchical clustering of max-normalized trajectories of the 1000 most abundant clonotypes was used as exploratory dynamics analysis. Separately sequenced CD4+ and CD8+ repertoires were used to assign a CD4 or CD8 phenotype to each responding clone. TCRdb reran the public reads through fastp at Q25 and MiXCR, keeping productive beta chains. Rows are unified per CDR3 protein, each entry keeping the most common DNA and genes. TCRdb's processing, not the authors', yielded these V and J calls. The sample contains approximately 440,000 distinct CDR3 sequences, around 19% of them found a single time. The ten most abundant clones make up approximately 8.1% of the sample.

Results and caveats for the whole study, not just this receptor: Only two mild cases were covered by the study, and larger cohorts that include severe cases with pre-infection samples were considered necessary. SARS-CoV-2 specificity was not confirmed for the second-wave clones peaking on day 37. Some responding clones were detected in pre-infection memory, which suggested that pre-existing cross-reactive memory T cells had joined the SARS-CoV-2 response. Contracting CD4+ clones were found mainly in CM and EM memory subsets, while CD8+ clones were enriched in EMRA. From day 15 to 85, contracting clones showed balanced CD4/CD8 phenotypes, whereas a second wave of clones that expanded from day 15 to 37 leaned towards CD4+.

Ficoll-Paque density gradient centrifugation was the method used to isolate PBMCs. Rearrangement joined TRBV20-1 to TRBJ1-1; 6 matching bases give a weak D call of TRBD1. The sequence derives from an adult woman who had mild COVID-19 (a few samples of this study predate the infection). The sample titles of this study are shuffled in the database, so cell type and time point are left out; the donor was told from shared clones. The sequencing sample was made of PBMCs or a T cell subset sorted from them (not recorded which). This receptor has the CDR3 CSAPRQETMNTEAFF. The nucleotides read TGCAGTGCTCCCCGACAGGAGACAATGAACACTGAAGCTTTCTTT.